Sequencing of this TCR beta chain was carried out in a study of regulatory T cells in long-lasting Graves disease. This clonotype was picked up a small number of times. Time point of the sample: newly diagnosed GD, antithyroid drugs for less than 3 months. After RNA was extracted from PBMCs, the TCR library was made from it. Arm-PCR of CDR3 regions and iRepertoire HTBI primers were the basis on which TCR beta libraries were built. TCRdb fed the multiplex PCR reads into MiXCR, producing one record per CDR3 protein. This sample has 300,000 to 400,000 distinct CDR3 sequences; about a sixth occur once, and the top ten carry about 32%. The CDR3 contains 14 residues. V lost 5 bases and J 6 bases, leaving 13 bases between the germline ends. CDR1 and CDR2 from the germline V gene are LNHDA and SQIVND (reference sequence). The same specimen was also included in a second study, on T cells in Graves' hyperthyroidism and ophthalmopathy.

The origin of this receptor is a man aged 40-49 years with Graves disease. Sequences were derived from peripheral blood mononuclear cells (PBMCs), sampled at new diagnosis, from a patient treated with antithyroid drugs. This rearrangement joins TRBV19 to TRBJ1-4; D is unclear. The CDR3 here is CASSPSWQYEKLFF. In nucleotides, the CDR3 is TGTGCCAGTAGTCCTTCCTGGCAGTATGAAAAACTGTTTTTT.